This T cell receptor (beta chain) was sequenced for a study of T cell responses to AZD1222 COVID-19 vaccine. Study outcomes and limitations: Among those given AZD1222, only 6 or 7 were seropositive at baseline.

Some clones are missing from TCRdb's copy, which holds only in-frame ones; the method was immunoSEQ multiplex PCR. The table has tens of thousands of clones, just over 90% seen once. Trimming pared 2 bases from V and 7 bases from J, leaving 10 bases between. Germline CDR1 is SGHDT and CDR2 is YYEEEE. The length of the CDR3 is 14 residues. Analysis merged second doses at about 4 or about 12 weeks. As regards this clone: Its antigen is currently unknown. Other DNA variants within this sample encode the same CDR3.

The source of this sequence is an adult who received the AZD1222 COVID-19 vaccine. Specimen: peripheral blood, collected 28 days after the second AZD1222 dose. The V gene is TRBV5-6, the J gene TRBJ1-6; D gene uncertain. The CDR3 loop is CASSLRLGNSPLHF. The DNA for the CDR3 is TGTGCCAGCAGCTTACGACTGGGGAATTCACCCCTCCACTTT.